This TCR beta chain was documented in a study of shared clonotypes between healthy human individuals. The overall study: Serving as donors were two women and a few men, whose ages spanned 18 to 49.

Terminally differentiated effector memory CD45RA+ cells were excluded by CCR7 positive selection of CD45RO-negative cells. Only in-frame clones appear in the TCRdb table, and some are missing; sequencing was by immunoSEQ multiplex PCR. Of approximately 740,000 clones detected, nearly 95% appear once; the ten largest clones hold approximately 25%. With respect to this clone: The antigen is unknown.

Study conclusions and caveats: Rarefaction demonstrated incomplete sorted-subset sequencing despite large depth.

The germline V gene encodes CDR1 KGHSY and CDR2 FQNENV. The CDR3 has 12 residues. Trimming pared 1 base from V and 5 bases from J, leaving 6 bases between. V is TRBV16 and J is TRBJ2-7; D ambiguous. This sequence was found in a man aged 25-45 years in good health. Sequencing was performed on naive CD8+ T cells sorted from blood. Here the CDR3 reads CASSQYINEQYF. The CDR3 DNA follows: TGTGCCAGCAGCCAATATATCAACGAGCAGTACTTC. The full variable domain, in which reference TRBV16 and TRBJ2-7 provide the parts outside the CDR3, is GEEVAQTPKHLVRGEGQKAKLYCAPIKGHSYVFWYQQVLKNEFKFLISFQNENVFDETGMPKERFSAKCLPNSPCSLEIQATKLEDSAVYFCASSQYINEQYFGPGTRLTVT.